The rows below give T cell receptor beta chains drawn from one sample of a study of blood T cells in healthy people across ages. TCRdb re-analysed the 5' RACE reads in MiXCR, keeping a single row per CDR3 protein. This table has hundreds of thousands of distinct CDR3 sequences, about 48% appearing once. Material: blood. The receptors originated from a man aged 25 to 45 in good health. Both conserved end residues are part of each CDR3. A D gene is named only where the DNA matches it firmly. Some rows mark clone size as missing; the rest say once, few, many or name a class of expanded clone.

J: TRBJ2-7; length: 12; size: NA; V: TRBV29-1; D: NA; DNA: TGCAGCGTTGCAAGGGACACCTACGAGCAGTACTTC; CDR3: CSVARDTYEQYF
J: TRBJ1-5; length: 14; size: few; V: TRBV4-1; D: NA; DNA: TGCGCCAGCAGCCAAGATACAGTTACCCAGCCCCAGCATTTT; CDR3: CASSQDTVTQPQHF
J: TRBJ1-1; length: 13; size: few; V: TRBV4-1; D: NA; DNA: TGCGCCAGCAGCAGGGGGTCGGTCACTGAAGCTTTCTTT; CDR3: CASSRGSVTEAFF
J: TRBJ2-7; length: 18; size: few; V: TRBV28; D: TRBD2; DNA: TGTGCCAGCAGTCCTCCTGTACTAGCGGGGGGGATCACCTACGAGCAGTACTTC; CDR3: CASSPPVLAGGITYEQYF
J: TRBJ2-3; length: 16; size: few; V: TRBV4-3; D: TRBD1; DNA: TGCGCCAGCAGCCAAGAGGCCAGGGGGATGATAGATACGCAGTATTTT; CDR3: CASSQEARGMIDTQYF
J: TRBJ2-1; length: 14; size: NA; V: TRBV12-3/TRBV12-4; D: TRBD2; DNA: TGTGCCAGCAGTCTTGGCGGGGGGGTACATGAGCAGTTCTTC; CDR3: CASSLGGGVHEQFF
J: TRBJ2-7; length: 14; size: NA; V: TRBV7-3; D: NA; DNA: TGTGCCAGCAGCTTGGGGAGTCCCACCTACGAGCAGTACTTC; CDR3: CASSLGSPTYEQYF
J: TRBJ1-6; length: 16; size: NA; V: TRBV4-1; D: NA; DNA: TGCGCCAGCAGCAAAGAGATCGGCCTGGTTAGTTCACCCCTCCACTTT; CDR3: CASSKEIGLVSSPLHF
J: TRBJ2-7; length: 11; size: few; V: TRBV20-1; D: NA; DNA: TGCAGTGCTGAGGGGATTTACGAGCAGTACTTC; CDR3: CSAEGIYEQYF
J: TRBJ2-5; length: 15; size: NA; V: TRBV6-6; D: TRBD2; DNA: TGTGCCAGCAGTCCCATAGCGGGGGGTGAGGAGACCCAGTACTTC; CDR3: CASSPIAGGEETQYF
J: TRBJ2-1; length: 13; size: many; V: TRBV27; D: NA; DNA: TGTGCCAGCAGTTTAAACACGTACAATGAGCAGTTCTTC; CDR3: CASSLNTYNEQFF
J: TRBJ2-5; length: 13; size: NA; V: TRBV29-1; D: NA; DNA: TGCAGCGTCAATTTGGGACTTAGGGAGACCCAGTACTTC; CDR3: CSVNLGLRETQYF
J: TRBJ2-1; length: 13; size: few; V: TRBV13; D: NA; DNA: TGTGCCAGCAGCGACGGGACGGCGAATGAGCAGTTCTTC; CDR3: CASSDGTANEQFF
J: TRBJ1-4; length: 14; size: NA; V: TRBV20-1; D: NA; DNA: TGCAGTGCTAGAGATTCGGAGAATAATGAAAAACTGTTTTTT; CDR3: CSARDSENNEKLFF
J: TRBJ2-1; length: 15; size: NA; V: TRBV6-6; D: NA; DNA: TGTGCCAGCAACACCCGGGACGACTCCTACAATGAGCAGTTCTTC; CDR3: CASNTRDDSYNEQFF
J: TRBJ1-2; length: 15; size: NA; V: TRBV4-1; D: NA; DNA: TGCGCCAGCAGCCAACAAACGGTTAAAGTCTATGGCTACACCTTC; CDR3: CASSQQTVKVYGYTF
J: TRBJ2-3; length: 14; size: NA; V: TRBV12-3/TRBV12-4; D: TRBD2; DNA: TGTGCCAGCAGGATCCGAGCGGGGGGAGATACGCAGTATTTT; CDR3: CASRIRAGGDTQYF
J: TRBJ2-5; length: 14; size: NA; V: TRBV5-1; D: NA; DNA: TGCGCCAGCAGAGAAGGCAGACCCCAAGAGACCCAGTACTTC; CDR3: CASREGRPQETQYF
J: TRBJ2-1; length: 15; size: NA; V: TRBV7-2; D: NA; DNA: TGTGCCAGCAGCTTCGGGACCCTGGCCTACAATGAGCAGTTCTTC; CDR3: CASSFGTLAYNEQFF
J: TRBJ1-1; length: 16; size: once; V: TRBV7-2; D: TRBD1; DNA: TGTGCCAGCAGCTTAGGGGACAGGGGGCAGGCCACTGAAGCTTTCTTT; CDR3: CASSLGDRGQATEAFF
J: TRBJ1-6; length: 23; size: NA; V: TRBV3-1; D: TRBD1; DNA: TGTGCCAGCAGCCTCCGGACAACTCCGGGACAGGTCGCGTCAGGAGTGTATAATTCACCCCTCCACTTT; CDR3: CASSLRTTPGQVASGVYNSPLHF
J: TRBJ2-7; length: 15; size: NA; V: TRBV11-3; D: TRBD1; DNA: TGTGCCAGCAGCTCCATGGGACAGGGGGTGGATGAGCAGTACTTC; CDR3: CASSSMGQGVDEQYF
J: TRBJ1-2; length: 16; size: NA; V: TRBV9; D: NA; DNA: TGTGCCAGTAGCGTAGCCCTATCCTCTCTTAACTATGGCTACACCTTC; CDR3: CASSVALSSLNYGYTF
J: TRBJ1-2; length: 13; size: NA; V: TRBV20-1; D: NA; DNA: TGCAGTGCCCCACACAGAACTAACTATGGCTACACCTTC; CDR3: CSAPHRTNYGYTF
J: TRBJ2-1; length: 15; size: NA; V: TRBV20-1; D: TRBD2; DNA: TGCAGTGCTAGAGATCCACAGCGGGGGGAACATGAGCAGTTCTTC; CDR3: CSARDPQRGEHEQFF
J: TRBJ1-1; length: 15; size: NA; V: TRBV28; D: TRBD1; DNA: TGTGCCAGCAGCCCGCGGACAGGGGGTGACACTGAAGCTTTCTTT; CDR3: CASSPRTGGDTEAFF
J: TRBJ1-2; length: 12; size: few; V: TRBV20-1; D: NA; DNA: TGCAGTGCTTCAGGGTCCTACTATGGCTACACCTTC; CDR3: CSASGSYYGYTF
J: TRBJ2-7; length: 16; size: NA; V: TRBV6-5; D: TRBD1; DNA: TGTGCCAGCAGAAAATATCAGGGGGCGCGCGCCTACGAGCAGTACTTC; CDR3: CASRKYQGARAYEQYF
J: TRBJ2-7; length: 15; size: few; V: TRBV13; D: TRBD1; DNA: TGTGCCAGCAGCAGCAACCGGGACAGCTCCTACGAGCAGTACTTC; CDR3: CASSSNRDSSYEQYF
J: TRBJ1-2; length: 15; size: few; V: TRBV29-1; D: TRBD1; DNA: TGCAGCGTTGAACAGGTGGCGGATGGGACAGTTGGCTACACCTTC; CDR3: CSVEQVADGTVGYTF
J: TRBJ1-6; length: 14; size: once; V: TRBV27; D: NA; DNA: TGTGCCAGCAAGGAGCAGGGGCAAGATTCACCCCTCCACTTT; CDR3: CASKEQGQDSPLHF
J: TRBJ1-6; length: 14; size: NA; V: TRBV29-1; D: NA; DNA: TGCAGCGTTTTGGAGGGGGGGGAAAATTCACCCCTCCACTTT; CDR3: CSVLEGGENSPLHF
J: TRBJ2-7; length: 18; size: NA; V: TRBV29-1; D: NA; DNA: TGCAGCGTTGATTCCAAGACAGGAACGTCGTTCGTTGTTTACGAGCAGTACTTC; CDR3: CSVDSKTGTSFVVYEQYF
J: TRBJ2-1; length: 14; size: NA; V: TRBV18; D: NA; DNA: TGTGCCAGCTCACCACCGTGGGGGAATAATGAGCAGTTCTTC; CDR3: CASSPPWGNNEQFF
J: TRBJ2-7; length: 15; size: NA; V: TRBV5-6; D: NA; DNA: TGTGCCAGCAGCTTGGAAACAGGCAGGGTCTACGAGCAGTACTTC; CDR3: CASSLETGRVYEQYF
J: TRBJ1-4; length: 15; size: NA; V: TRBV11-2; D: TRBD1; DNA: TGTGCCAGCAGCCCCACCCGGACAGGGGAGGAAAAACTGTTTTTT; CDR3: CASSPTRTGEEKLFF
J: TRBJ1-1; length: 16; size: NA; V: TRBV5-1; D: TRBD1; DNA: TGCACCAGCAGGGGCGGACAGGGTATTACCGACACTGAAGCTTTCTTT; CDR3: CTSRGGQGITDTEAFF
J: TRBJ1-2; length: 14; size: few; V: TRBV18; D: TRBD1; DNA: TGTGCCAGCTCACCACTACAGGGGAGGGATGGCTACACCTTC; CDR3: CASSPLQGRDGYTF
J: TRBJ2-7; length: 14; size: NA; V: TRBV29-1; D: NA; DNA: TGCAGCGTTGCTCGGGGGTTGGCCTCTGGCGAGCAGTACTTC; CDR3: CSVARGLASGEQYF